These T cell receptor beta chains were read from a single sample in a study of beta chain features in type 1 diabetes. The protocol was immunoSEQ multiplex PCR, while the TCRdb copy is restricted to in-frame clones and leaves out a portion. The table shows a few hundred thousand clones, with about a sixth occurring only once. Specimen: naive CD4+ T cells from blood. The receptors derive from a young man with type 1 diabetes. CDR3s include the opening cysteine and the closing phenylalanine or tryptophan. A D gene is named only where the DNA matches it firmly. Some rows have no size entry. The others give once, few or many, or a class for an expanded clone.

clone_size,d_call,v_call,j_call,cdr3_nt,cdr3_aa
-,-,TRBV29-1,TRBJ2-3,TGCAGCGTTGTCCGACTTCTCTCTGGATATACGCAGTATTTT,CSVVRLLSGYTQYF
few,-,TRBV4-1,TRBJ2-1,TGCGCCAGCAGCCAAGATCACGGGAGAGACGAGTTCTTC,CASSQDHGRDEFF
-,-,TRBV30,TRBJ2-7,TGTGCCTGGAGTGTTTATAACGAGCAGTACTTC,CAWSVYNEQYF
few,-,TRBV29-1,TRBJ1-3,TGCAGCGCCCAGACGGGGAACTCTGGAAACACCATATATTTT,CSAQTGNSGNTIYF
-,-,TRBV29-1,TRBJ1-2,TGCAGCGCGCGGACAGCGAGCTATGGCTACACCTTC,CSARTASYGYTF
-,-,TRBV20-1,TRBJ2-2,TGCAGTGCTAGTGGAACCGGGGAGCTGTTTTTT,CSASGTGELFF
few,-,TRBV18,TRBJ2-5,TGTGCCAGCTCACCGGCGGGAGAGACCCAGTACTTC,CASSPAGETQYF
-,TRBD1,TRBV9,TRBJ1-1,TGTGCCAGCAGCGTAGGGACAGGCACTGAAGCTTTCTTT,CASSVGTGTEAFF
-,-,TRBV29-1,TRBJ2-2,TGCAGCGTTGGCGGGGCGAGCACCGGGGAGCTGTTTTTT,CSVGGASTGELFF
few,-,TRBV7-2,TRBJ2-7,TGTGCCAGCAGCTCCTGGACTACGTACGAGCAGTACTTC,CASSSWTTYEQYF
few,TRBD2,TRBV4-3,TRBJ2-7,TGCGCCAGCAGCCATAGACTAGCCAGCGAGCAGTACTTC,CASSHRLASEQYF
few,-,TRBV9,TRBJ2-6,TGTGCCAGCAGCTTTTCCCAGGGGCCCCGCTCTGGGGCCAACGTCCTGACTTTC,CASSFSQGPRSGANVLTF
few,-,TRBV10-3,TRBJ2-7,TGTGCCGGGGCCGAGACAGGAGGCGAGCAGTACTTC,CAGAETGGEQYF
once,TRBD2,TRBV15,TRBJ2-5,TGTGCCACCAGCTCAAGACTAGCGGGAGGGAGGGAGACCCAGTACTTC,CATSSRLAGGRETQYF
few,-,TRBV30,TRBJ2-1,TGTGCCTGGAGCCAGGGGCTGCGGCAGTTCTTC,CAWSQGLRQFF
few,-,TRBV25-1,TRBJ1-1,TGTGCCAGCAGCCGAACAGGGTCGGGCGCTTTCTTT,CASSRTGSGAFF
-,TRBD1,TRBV27,TRBJ1-1,TGTGCCAGCAGTCTGAAGGGACAGCCGAACACTGAAGCTTTCTTT,CASSLKGQPNTEAFF
few,-,TRBV7-9,TRBJ2-3,TGTGCCAGCAGCTTAGTAGGGCAGTCGAAAAGCACAGATACGCAGTATTTT,CASSLVGQSKSTDTQYF